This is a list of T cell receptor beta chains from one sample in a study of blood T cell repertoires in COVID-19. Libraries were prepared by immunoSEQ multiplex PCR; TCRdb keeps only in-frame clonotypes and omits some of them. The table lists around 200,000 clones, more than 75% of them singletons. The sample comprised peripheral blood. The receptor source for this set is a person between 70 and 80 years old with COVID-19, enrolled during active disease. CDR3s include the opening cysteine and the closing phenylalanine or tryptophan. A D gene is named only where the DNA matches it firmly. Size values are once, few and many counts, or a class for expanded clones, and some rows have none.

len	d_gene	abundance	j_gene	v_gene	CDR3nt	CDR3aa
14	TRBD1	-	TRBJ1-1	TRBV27	TGTGCCAGCAGCAACTCACAGGGGGTCACTGAAGCTTTCTTT	CASSNSQGVTEAFF
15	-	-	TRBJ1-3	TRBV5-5	TGTGCCAGTGGGAGGGTATCGCTCTCTGGAAACACCATATATTTT	CASGRVSLSGNTIYF
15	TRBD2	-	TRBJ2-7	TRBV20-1	TGCAGTGCTAGTGGGGGACTAGCGGGGGGCTACGAGCAGTACTTC	CSASGGLAGGYEQYF
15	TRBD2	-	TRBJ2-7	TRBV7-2	TGTGCCAGCAGCTTAGCTAGCGGGAGGCAAGGCGAGCAGTACTTC	CASSLASGRQGEQYF
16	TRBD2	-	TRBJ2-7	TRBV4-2	TGTGCCAGCAGCCAAGGTAGCGGGAGGGCCCGCTACGAGCAGTACTTC	CASSQGSGRARYEQYF
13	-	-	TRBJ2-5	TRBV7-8	TGTGCCAGCAGCCTAACTAGTGCAGAGACCCAGTACTTC	CASSLTSAETQYF
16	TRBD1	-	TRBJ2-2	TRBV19	TGTGCCAGTGGCCGGTACAGGGGGCAGAACACCGGGGAGCTGTTTTTT	CASGRYRGQNTGELFF
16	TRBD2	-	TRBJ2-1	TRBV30	TGTGCCTGGAGTGGACTAGCGGGAGTCTCATACAATGAGCAGTTCTTC	CAWSGLAGVSYNEQFF
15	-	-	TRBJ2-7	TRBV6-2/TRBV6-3	TGTGCCAGCAGTTACCCGCCGCGAGGGTGGTACGAGCAGTACTTC	CASSYPPRGWYEQYF
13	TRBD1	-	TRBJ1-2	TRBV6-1	TGTGCCAGCAGTGACAGGGGGACCTATGGCTACACCTTC	CASSDRGTYGYTF
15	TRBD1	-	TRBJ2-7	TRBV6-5	TGTGCCAGCAGTTCTTCCGGGACAGGGTTCTACGAGCAGTACTTC	CASSSSGTGFYEQYF
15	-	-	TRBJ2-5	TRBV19	TGTGCCAGTAGTACCGGACAAGTCAGTCAAGAGACCCAGTACTTC	CASSTGQVSQETQYF
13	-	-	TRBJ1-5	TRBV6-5	TGTGCCAGCAACCAGGTTGGCAATCAGCCCCAGCATTTT	CASNQVGNQPQHF
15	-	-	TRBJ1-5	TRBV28	TGTGCCAGTCGCACCCCCCGTGCCCTATCACAGCCCCAGCATTTT	CASRTPRALSQPQHF
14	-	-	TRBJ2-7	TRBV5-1	TGCGCCAGCAGCTTGGGGGGCCAAACATCCGAGCAGTACTTC	CASSLGGQTSEQYF
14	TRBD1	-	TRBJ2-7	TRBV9	TGTGCCAGCAGCGTGGGGGACAGTATCTACGAGCAGTACTTC	CASSVGDSIYEQYF
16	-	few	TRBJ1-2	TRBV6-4	TGTGCCCGAATACCCCTCGAGGGCCGTCGGCGAGATGGCTACACCTTC	CARIPLEGRRRDGYTF
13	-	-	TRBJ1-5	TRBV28	TGTGCCAGCAGTTTACGGAGGGATCAGCCCCAGCATTTT	CASSLRRDQPQHF
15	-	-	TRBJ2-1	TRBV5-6	TGTGCCAGCAGCTCCAGGGTGAGCTCCTACAATGAGCAGTTCTTC	CASSSRVSSYNEQFF
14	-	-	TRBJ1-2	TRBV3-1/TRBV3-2	TGTGCCAGCAGCCAAGGCCAAGCATCGTCCGGCTACACCTTC	CASSQGQASSGYTF
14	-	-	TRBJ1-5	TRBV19	TGTGCCAGTACCGCAAATCGGGGCAATCAGCCCCAGCATTTT	CASTANRGNQPQHF
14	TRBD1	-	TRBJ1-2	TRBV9	TGTGCCAGCAGCGCCGGACAGGGGGCGGGTGGCTACACCTTC	CASSAGQGAGGYTF
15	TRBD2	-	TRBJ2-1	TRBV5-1	TGCGCCAGCAGCCTCACTAGCGGGAGGGCCCTTGAGCAGTTCTTC	CASSLTSGRALEQFF
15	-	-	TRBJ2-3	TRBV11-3	TGTGCCAGCAGCCCATCGTTGGGGGCTGAAGATACGCAGTATTTT	CASSPSLGAEDTQYF
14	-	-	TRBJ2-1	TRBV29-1	TGCAGCGTTGAATTACAGGTCTCCTACAATGAGCAGTTCTTC	CSVELQVSYNEQFF